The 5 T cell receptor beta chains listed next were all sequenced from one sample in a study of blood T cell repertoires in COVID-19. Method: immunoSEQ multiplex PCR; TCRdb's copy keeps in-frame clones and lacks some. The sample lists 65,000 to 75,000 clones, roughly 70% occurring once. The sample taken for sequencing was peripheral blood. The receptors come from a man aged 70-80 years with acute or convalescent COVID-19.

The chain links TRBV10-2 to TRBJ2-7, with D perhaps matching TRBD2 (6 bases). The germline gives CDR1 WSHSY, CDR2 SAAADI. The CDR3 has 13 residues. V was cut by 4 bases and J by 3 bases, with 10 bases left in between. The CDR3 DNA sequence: TGCGCCAGCAGTGTCGGGACTTACTACGAGCAGTACTTC. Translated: CASSVGTYYEQYF.

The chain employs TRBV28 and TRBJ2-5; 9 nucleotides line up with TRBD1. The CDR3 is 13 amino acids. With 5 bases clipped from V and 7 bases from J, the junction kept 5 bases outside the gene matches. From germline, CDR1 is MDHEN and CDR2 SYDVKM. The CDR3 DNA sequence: TGTGCCAGCAGTCGACAGGGGGAGCGGACCCAGTACTTC. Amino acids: CASSRQGERTQYF.

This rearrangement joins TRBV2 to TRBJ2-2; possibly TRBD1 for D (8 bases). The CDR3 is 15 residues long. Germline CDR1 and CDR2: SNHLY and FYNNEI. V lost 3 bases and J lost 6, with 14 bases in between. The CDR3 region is CASSDGQGGAGELFF. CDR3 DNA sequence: TGTGCCAGCAGTGACGGACAGGGAGGGGCCGGGGAGCTGTTTTTT.

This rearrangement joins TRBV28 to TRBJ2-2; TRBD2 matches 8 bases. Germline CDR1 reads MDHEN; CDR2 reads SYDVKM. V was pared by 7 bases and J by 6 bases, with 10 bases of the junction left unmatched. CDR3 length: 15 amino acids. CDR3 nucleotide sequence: TGTGCCAGCACCGATTTAGCGGGATTTCCCGGGGAGCTGTTTTTT. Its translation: CASTDLAGFPGELFF. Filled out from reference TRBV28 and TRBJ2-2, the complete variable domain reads DVKVTQSSRYLVKRTGEKVFLECVQDMDHENMFWYRQDPGLGLRLIYFSYDVKMKEKGDIPEGYSVSREKKERFSLILESASTNQTSMYLCASTDLAGFPGELFFGEGSRLTVL.

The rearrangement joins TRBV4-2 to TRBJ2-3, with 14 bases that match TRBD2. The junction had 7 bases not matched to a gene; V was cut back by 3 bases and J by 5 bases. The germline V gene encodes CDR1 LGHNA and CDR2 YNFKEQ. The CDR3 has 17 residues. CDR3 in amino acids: CASSQGGLAGGQDTQYF. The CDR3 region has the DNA TGTGCCAGCAGCCAGGGTGGACTAGCGGGAGGACAAGATACGCAGTATTTT.